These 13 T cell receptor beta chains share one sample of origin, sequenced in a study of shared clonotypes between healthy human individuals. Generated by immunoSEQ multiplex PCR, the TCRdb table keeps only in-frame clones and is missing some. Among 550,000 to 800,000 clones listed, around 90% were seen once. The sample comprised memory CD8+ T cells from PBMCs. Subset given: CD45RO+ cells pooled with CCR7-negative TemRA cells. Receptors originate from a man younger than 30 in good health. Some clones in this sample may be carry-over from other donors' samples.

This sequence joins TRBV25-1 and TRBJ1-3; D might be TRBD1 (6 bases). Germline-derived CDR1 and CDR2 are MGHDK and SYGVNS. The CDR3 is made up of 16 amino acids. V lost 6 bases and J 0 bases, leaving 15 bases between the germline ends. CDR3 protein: CASSPVGALSGNTIYF. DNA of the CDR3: TGTGCCAGCAGCCCGGTGGGGGCCCTCTCTGGAAACACCATATATTTT.

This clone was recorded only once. The CDR3 loop reads CASSLPVDRVSTDTQYF. As DNA, the CDR3 is TGTGCCAGCAGTTTGCCGGTTGACAGGGTTTCCACAGATACGCAGTATTTT. The V gene is TRBV28, the J gene TRBJ2-3; 7 bases fit TRBD1. The CDR3 covers 17 residues. V dropped 3 bases and J dropped 2; count of bases not matched to a gene: 11. CDR1 is MDHEN and CDR2 is SYDVKM in the germline V gene.

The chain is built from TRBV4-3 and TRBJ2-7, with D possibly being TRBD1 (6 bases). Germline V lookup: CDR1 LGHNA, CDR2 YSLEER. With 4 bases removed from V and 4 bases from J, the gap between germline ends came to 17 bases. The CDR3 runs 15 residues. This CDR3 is CASSPLQGTKYEQYF. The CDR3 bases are TGCGCCAGCAGCCCCCTCCAGGGGACGAAATACGAGCAGTACTTC.

In DNA form, the CDR3 reads TGTGCCAGCAGCCCTCAACAGGGAGCCTACGAGCAGTACTTC. It codes for CASSPQQGAYEQYF. The V call is TRBV13, the J call TRBJ2-7, with D maybe TRBD1 (6 bases). Germline-derived CDR1 and CDR2 are PRHDT and FYEKMQ (reference sequence). V was cut by 5 bases and J by 2 bases, with 13 bases left in between. The CDR3 sequence is 14 residues long.

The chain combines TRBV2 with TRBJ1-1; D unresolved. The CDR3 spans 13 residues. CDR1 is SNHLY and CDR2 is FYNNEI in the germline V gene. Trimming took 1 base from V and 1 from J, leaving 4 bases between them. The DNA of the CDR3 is TGTGCCAGCAGTGAAGGTCGGAACACTGAAGCTTTCTTT. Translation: CASSEGRNTEAFF. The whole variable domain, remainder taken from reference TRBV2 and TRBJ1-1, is EPEVTQTPSHQVTQMGQEVILRCVPISNHLYFYWYRQILGQKVEFLVSFYNNEISEKSEIFDDQFSVERPDGSNFTLKIRSTKLEDSAMYFCASSEGRNTEAFFGQGTRLTVV.

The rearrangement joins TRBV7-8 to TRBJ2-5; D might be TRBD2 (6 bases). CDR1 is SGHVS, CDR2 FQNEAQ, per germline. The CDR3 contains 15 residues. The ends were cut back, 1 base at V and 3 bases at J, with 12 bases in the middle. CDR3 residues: CASSLVPLAKETQYF. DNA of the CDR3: TGTGCCAGCAGCTTAGTCCCTCTAGCGAAAGAGACCCAGTACTTC.

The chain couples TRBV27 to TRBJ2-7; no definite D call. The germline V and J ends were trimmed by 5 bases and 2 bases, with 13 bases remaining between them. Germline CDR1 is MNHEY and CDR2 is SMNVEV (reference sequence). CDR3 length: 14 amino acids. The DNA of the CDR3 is TGTGCCAGCAGTCCAATAATTGCCCCCTACGAGCAGTACTTC. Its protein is CASSPIIAPYEQYF.

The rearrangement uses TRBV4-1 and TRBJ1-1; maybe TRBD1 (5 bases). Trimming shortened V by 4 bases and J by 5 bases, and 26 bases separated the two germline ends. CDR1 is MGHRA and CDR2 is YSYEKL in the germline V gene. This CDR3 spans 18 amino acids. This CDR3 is CASSLFFSGVRVGTEAFF. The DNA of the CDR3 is TGCGCCAGCAGCCTTTTTTTCTCGGGAGTCAGGGTTGGAACTGAAGCTTTCTTT.

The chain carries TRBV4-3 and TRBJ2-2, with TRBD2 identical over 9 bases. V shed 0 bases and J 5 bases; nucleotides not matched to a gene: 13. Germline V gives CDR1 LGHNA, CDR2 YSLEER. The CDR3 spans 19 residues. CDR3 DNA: TGCGCCAGCAGCCAAGAGTTAGGGCTAGCGGGAATGAAGACCGGGGAGCTGTTTTTT. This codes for CASSQELGLAGMKTGELFF.

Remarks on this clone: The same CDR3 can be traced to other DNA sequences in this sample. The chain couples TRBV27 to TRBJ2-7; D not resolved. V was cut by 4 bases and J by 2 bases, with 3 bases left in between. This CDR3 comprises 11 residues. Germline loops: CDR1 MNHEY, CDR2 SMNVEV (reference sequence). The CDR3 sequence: CASSSAYEQYF. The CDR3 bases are TGTGCCAGCAGTTCAGCCTACGAGCAGTACTTC.

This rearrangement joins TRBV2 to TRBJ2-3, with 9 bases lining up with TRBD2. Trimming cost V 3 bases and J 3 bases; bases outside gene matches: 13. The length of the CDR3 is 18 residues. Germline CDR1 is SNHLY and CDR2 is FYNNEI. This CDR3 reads CASSEEREALIVTDTQYF. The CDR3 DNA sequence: TGTGCCAGCAGTGAGGAGCGGGAGGCATTAATCGTAACAGATACGCAGTATTTT.

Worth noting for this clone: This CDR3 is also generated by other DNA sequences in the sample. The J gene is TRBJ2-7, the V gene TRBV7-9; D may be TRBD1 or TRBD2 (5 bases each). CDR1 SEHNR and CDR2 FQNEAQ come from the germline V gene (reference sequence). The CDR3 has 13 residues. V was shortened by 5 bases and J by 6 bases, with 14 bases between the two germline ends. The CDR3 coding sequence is TGTGCCAGCAGCCCTCGTGGGGGTATCGAGCAGTACTTC. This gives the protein CASSPRGGIEQYF. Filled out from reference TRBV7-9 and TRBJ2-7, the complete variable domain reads DTGVSQNPRHKITKRGQNVTFRCDPISEHNRLYWYRQTLGQGPEFLTYFQNEAQLEKSRLLSDRFSAERPKGSFSTLEIQRTEQGDSAMYLCASSPRGGIEQYFGPGTRLTVT.

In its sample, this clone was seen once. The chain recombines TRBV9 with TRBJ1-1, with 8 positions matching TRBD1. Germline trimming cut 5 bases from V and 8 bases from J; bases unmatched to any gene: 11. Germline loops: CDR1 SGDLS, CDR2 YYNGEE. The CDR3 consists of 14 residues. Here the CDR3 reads CASREIGTGGEAFF. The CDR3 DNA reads TGTGCCAGCAGAGAGATAGGGACAGGCGGAGAAGCTTTCTTT.